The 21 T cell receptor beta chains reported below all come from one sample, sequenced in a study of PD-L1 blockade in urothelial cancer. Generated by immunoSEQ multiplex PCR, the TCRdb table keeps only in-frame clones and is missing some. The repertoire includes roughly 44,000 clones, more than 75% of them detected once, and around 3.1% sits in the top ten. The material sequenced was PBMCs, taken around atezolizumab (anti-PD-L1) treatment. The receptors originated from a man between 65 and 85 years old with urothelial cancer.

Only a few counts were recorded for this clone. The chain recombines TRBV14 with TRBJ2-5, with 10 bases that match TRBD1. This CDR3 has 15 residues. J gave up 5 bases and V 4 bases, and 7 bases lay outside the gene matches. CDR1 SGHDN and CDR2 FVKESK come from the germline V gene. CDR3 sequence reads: CASSRWDRGGETQYF. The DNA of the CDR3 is TGTGCCAGCAGCCGGTGGGACAGGGGAGGGGAGACCCAGTACTTC. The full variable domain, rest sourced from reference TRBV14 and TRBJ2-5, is EAGVTQFPSHSVIEKGQTVTLRCDPISGHDNLYWYRRVMGKEIKFLLHFVKESKQDESGMPNNRFLAERTGGTYSTLKVQPAELEDSGVYFCASSRWDRGGETQYFGPGTRLLVL.

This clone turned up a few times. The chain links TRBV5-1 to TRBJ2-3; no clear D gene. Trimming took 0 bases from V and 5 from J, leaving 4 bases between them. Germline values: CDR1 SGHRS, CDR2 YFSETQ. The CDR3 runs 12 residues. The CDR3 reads CASSLVGDTQYF. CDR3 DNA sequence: TGCGCCAGCAGCTTGGTCGGAGATACGCAGTATTTT.

The DNA for the CDR3 is TGTGCCAGCAGCTTGCTCGGTCCGGGGTTCAACGAGCAGTACTTC. Its protein product is CASSLLGPGFNEQYF. The chain recombines TRBV5-5 with TRBJ2-7; D might be TRBD2 (5 bases). The CDR3 totals 15 residues. Trimming cost V 1 base and J 5 bases, with 16 bases left between them. Germline CDR1 reads SGHKS; CDR2 reads YYEKEE (reference sequence). Complete variable domain (other parts from reference TRBV5-5 and TRBJ2-7): DAGVTQSPTHLIKTRGQQVTLRCSPISGHKSVSWYQQVLGQGPQFIFQYYEKEERGRGNFPDRFSARQFPNYSSELNVNALLLGDSALYLCASSLLGPGFNEQYFGPGTRLTVT.

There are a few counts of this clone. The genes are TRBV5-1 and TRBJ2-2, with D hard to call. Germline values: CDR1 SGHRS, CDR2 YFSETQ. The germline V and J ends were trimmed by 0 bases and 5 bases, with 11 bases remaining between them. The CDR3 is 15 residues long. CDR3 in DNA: TGCGCCAGCAGCTTGGAGGCGAGAGGTACCGGGGAGCTGTTTTTT. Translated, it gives CASSLEARGTGELFF.

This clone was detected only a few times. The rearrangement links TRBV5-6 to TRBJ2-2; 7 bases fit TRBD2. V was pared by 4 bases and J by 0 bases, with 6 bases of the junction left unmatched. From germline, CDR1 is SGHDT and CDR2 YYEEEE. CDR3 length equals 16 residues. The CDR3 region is CASSRPSGTNTGELFF. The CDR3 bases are TGTGCCAGCAGCCGACCTAGCGGTACGAACACCGGGGAGCTGTTTTTT. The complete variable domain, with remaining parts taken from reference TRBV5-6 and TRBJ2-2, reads DAGVTQSPTHLIKTRGQQVTLRCSPKSGHDTVSWYQQALGQGPQFIFQYYEEEERQRGNFPDRFSGHQFPNYSSELNVNALLLGDSALYLCASSRPSGTNTGELFFGEGSRLTVL.

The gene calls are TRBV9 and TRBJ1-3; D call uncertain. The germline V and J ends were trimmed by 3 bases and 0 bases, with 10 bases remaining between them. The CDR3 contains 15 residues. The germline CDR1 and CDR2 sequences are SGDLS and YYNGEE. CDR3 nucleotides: TGTGCCAGCAGCGCCCTATCCGCCTCTGGAAACACCATATATTTT. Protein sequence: CASSALSASGNTIYF.

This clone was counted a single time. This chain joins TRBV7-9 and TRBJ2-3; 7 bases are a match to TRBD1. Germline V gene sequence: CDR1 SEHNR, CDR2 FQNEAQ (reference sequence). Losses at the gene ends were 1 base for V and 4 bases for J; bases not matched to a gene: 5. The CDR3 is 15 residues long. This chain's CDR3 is CASSLVNRGADTQYF. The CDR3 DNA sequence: TGTGCCAGCAGCTTAGTGAACAGGGGTGCAGATACGCAGTATTTT.

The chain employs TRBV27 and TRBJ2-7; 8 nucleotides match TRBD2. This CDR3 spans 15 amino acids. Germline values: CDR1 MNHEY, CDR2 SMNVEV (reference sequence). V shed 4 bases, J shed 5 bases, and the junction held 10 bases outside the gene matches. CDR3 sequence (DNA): TGTGCCAGCAGTTCGGGGGGGCGTTTTCTGGACGAGCAGTACTTC. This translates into CASSSGGRFLDEQYF.

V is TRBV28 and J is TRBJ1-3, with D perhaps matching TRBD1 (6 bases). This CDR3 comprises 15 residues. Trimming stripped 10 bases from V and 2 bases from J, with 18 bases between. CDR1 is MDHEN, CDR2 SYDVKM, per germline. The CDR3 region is CATGGREGAGNTIYF. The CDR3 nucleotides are TGTGCCACAGGTGGACGGGAGGGGGCTGGAAACACCATATATTTT.

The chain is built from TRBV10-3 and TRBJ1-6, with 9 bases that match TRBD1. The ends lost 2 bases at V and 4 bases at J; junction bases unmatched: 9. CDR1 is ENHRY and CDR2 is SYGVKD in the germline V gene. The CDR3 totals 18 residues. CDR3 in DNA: TGTGCCATCAGTGAGGGGATTACAGGGGGCCTTTATAATTCACCCCTCCACTTT. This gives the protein CAISEGITGGLYNSPLHF.

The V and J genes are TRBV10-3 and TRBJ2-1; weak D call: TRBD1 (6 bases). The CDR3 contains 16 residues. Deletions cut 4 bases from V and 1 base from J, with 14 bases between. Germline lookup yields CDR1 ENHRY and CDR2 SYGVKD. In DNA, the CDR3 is TGTGCCATCAGTGTAGGGCACCAGGGGTCCTACAATGAGCAGTTCTTC. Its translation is CAISVGHQGSYNEQFF.

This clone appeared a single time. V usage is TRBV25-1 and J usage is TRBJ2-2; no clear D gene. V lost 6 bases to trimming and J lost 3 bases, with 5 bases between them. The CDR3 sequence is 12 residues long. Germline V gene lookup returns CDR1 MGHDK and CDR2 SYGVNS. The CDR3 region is CASRPDTGELFF. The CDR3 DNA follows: TGTGCCAGCAGGCCGGACACCGGGGAGCTGTTTTTT.

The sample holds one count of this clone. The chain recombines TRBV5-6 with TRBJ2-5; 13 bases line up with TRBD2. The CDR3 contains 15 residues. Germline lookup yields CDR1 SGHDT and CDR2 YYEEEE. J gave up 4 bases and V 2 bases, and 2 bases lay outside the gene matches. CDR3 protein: CASSFGLAGVETQYF. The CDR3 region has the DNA TGTGCCAGCAGCTTCGGACTAGCGGGAGTAGAGACCCAGTACTTC.

CDR3 amino acids: CSVGLAVGNTQYF. The CDR3 nucleotides are TGCAGCGTTGGACTAGCGGTAGGGAATACGCAGTATTTT. The rearrangement uses TRBV29-1 and TRBJ2-3; TRBD2 matches at 9 bases. Germline V gene sequence: CDR1 SQVTM, CDR2 ANQGSEA. V trimming: 4 bases; J trimming: 7 bases; junction bases outside the gene matches: 6. The CDR3 extends over 13 amino acids.

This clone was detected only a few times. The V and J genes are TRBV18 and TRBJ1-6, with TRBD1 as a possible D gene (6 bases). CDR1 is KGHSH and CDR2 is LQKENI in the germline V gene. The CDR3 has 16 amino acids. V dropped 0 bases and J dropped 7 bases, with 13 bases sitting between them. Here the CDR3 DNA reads TGTGCCAGCTCACCACCGGTCGGGGGGCAGAATTCACCCCTCCACTTT. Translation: CASSPPVGGQNSPLHF.

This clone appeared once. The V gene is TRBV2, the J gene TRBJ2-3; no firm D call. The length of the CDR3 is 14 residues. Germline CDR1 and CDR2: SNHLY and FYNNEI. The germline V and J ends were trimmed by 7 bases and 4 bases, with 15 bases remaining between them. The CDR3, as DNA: TGTGCCAGCAACGCGCAGGTCACGTCAGATACGCAGTATTTT. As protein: CASNAQVTSDTQYF.

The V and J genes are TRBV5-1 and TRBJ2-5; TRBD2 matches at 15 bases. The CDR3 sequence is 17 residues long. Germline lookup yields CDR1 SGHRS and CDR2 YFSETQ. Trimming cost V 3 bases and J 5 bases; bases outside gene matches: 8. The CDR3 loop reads CASSSGLAGGFWETQYF. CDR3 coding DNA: TGCGCCAGCAGCTCAGGACTAGCGGGGGGGTTTTGGGAGACCCAGTACTTC.

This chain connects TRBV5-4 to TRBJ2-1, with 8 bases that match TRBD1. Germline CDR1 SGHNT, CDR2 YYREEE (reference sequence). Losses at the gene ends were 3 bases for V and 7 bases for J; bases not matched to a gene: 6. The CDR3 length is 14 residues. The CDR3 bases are TGTGCCAGCAGCTCTAGACAGGGGAGGAATGAGCAGTTCTTC. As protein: CASSSRQGRNEQFF.

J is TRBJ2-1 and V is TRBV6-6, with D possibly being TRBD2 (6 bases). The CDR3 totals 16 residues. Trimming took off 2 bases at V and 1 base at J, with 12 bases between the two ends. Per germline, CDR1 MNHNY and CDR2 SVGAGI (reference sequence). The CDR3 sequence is CASSYGGTFSYNEQFF. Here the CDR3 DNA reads TGTGCCAGCAGTTACGGGGGGACCTTTTCCTACAATGAGCAGTTCTTC.

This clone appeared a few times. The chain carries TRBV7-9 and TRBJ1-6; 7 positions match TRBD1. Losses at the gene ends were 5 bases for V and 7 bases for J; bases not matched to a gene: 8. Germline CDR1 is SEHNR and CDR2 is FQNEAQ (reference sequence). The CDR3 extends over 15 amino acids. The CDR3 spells CASSRRDSGNSPLHF. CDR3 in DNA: TGTGCCAGCAGCCGGCGGGACAGCGGAAATTCACCCCTCCACTTT.

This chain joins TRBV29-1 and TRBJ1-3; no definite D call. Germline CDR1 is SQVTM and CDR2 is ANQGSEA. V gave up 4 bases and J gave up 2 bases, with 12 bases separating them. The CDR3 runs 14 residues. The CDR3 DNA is TGCAGCGTTGTGAAGGAGGCAGCTGGAAACACCATATATTTT. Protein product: CSVVKEAAGNTIYF.